The clone carrying this T cell receptor (beta chain) was counted between two and nine times. The antigen remains undetermined. This specimen belongs to a study of post-analysis software for immune sequencing data. Study-level findings and limits: Controls showed lower frequencies than patients for four to six TRBV segments, and TRBV5-6, TRBV5-1 and TRBV20-1 were among these. People with multiple sclerosis had a significantly lower normalized Chao1 diversity than controls did.

Libraries were made from TCR beta cDNA, and they carried unique molecular identifiers. TCRdb reprocessed the PCR reads with MiXCR, giving one entry per CDR3 protein. The repertoire has about 200,000 distinct CDR3 sequences, around 29% of them found once; the top ten carry less than 4%. The CDR3 consists of 13 residues. Per germline, CDR1 DFQATT and CDR2 SNEGSKA (reference sequence). V was trimmed by 1 base and J by 7 bases, leaving 11 bases between them. The sample was blood. This sequence joins TRBV20-1 and TRBJ1-5; TRBD1 might be the D (5 bases). This TCR was sampled from a girl aged 2 to 17 with multiple sclerosis. The CDR3 loop is CSARVGRDQPQHF. In DNA form, the CDR3 reads TGCAGTGCTAGAGTTGGCAGGGACCAGCCCCAGCATTTT.